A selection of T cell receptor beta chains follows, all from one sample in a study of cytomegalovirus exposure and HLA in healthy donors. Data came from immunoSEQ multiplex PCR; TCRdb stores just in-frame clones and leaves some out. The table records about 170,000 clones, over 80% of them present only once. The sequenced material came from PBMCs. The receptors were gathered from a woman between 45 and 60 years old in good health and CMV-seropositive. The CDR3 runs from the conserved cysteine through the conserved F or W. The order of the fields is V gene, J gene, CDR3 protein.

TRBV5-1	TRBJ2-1	CASSAGVRDEQFF
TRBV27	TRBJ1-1	CASSSPNRGLNTEAFF
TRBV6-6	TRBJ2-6	CASRFPGAGANVLTF
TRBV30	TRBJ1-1	CAWSVRRSNTEAFF
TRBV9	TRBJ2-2	CASSGTGPNTGELFF
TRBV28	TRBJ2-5	CASRGPGLGTQYF
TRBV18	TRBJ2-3	CASSPREGYTDTQYF
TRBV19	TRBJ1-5	CASSIAGTGGNQPQHF
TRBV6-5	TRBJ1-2	CASSSPGQTNYGYTF
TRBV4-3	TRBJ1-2	CASSLSGPPGRGYTF
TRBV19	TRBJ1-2	CASKVGDRVNYGYTF
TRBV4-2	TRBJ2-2	CASSRDRGSDAGELFF
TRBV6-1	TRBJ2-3	CASSVGTGPTDTQYF
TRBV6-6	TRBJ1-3	CASSYSVGGPVYF
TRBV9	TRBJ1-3	CASSVGHSSGNTIYF
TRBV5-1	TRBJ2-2	CASSLTQGPGTGELFF
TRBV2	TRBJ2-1	CAIRAGRGYNEQFF